What follows are 12 T cell receptor beta chains derived from one specimen sequenced in a study of cytomegalovirus exposure and HLA in healthy donors. The PCR ran on 60 Vbeta and 13 Jbeta primers. Sequencing was performed with immunoSEQ multiplex PCR; in TCRdb, only in-frame clones are kept and a portion is missing. This sample carries hundreds of thousands of clones, roughly four fifths of them seen once, and the ten largest clones take approximately 0.5%. Sequencing used PBMCs. Every receptor here comes from a woman in her 40s in good health and CMV-seronegative.

A few counts support this clone. This chain joins TRBV18 and TRBJ1-3, with a tentative D call TRBD1 (5 bases). The germline V gene has CDR1 KGHSH and CDR2 LQKENI. The CDR3 consists of 16 residues. V was pared by 6 bases and J by 0 bases, with 15 bases between. In DNA form, the CDR3 reads TGTGCCAGCTCCCCTGTGGGGGACTTCTCTGGAAACACCATATATTTT. This codes for CASSPVGDFSGNTIYF.

This chain uses TRBV7-2 with TRBJ2-7; 7 bases align to TRBD1. Germline CDR1 and CDR2: SGHTA and FQGNSA. V dropped 5 bases and J dropped 4; count of bases not matched to a gene: 5. This CDR3 has 13 amino acids. In DNA, the CDR3 is TGTGCCAGCAGCCCCCGGGACAGATACGAGCAGTACTTC. Translated, it gives CASSPRDRYEQYF.

This chain connects TRBV6-4 to TRBJ2-1; 7 bases fit TRBD1. Looked up from germline, CDR1 is MRHNA and CDR2 is SNTAGT. With 5 bases clipped from V and 7 bases from J, the junction kept 8 bases outside the gene matches. The CDR3 loop spans 14 amino acids. The CDR3 region has the DNA TGTGCCAGCAGTCCGGGACAGTTCTTTAATGAGCAGTTCTTC. The encoded protein is CASSPGQFFNEQFF.

This clone was recorded only once. The chain couples TRBV5-1 to TRBJ2-5; 15 bases line up with TRBD2. The germline V gene encodes CDR1 SGHRS and CDR2 YFSETQ. The CDR3 is made up of 19 amino acids. Trimming cost V 0 bases and J 1 base; bases outside gene matches: 7. CDR3 in DNA: TGCGCCAGCAGCTTGGAGTTGGGACTAGCGGGGGGCGCCCAAGAGACCCAGTACTTC. Translating gives CASSLELGLAGGAQETQYF.

The chain carries TRBV27 and TRBJ1-4; 9 nucleotides agree with TRBD1. Per germline, CDR1 MNHEY and CDR2 SMNVEV (reference sequence). The junction had 5 bases not matched to a gene; V was cut back by 8 bases and J by 4 bases. This CDR3 is built from 14 residues. The CDR3 region is CASRRTGVNEKLFF. In DNA form, the CDR3 reads TGTGCCAGCCGACGGACAGGGGTTAATGAAAAACTGTTTTTT.

The chain couples TRBV18 to TRBJ2-5; D may be TRBD2 (5 bases). Germline CDR1 and CDR2: KGHSH and LQKENI. V dropped 3 bases and J dropped 5 bases, with 10 bases sitting between them. The CDR3 has 13 amino acids. CDR3 in DNA: TGTGCCAGCTCACCTTTGAGGGCTGAGACCCAGTACTTC. This encodes CASSPLRAETQYF.

The chain combines TRBV5-4 with TRBJ2-5; 10 bases are a match to TRBD2. This CDR3 contains 17 residues. Germline trimming cut 4 bases from V and 0 bases from J; bases unmatched to any gene: 9. CDR1 SGHNT and CDR2 YYREEE come from the germline V gene (reference sequence). The CDR3 sequence is CASSPGLAETYQETQYF. CDR3 DNA: TGTGCCAGCAGCCCCGGACTAGCGGAGACGTACCAAGAGACCCAGTACTTC.

This clone showed up just a few times. The chain combines TRBV2 with TRBJ2-1; perhaps TRBD2 as D (6 bases). This CDR3 is built from 15 residues. V dropped 7 bases and J dropped 5 bases, with 18 bases sitting between them. Per the germline V gene, CDR1 is SNHLY and CDR2 is FYNNEI. CDR3 region: CASTGGTRLDNEQFF. The CDR3 nucleotides read TGTGCCAGCACGGGTGGGACTCGGCTGGACAATGAGCAGTTCTTC.

The V call is TRBV7-2, the J call TRBJ1-5, with D tentatively TRBD1 (5 bases). The CDR3 totals 13 residues. CDR1 is SGHTA, CDR2 FQGNSA, per germline. Deletions cut 5 bases from V and 6 bases from J, with 11 bases between. The CDR3 DNA is TGTGCCAGCAGCCTAGACAGTTCTCAGCCCCAGCATTTT. Translated, it gives CASSLDSSQPQHF.

This sequence joins TRBV15 and TRBJ2-1; 8 bases map to TRBD1. Unmatched junction bases numbered 7, after V lost 3 bases and J lost 9 bases. Per the germline V gene, CDR1 is LNHNV and CDR2 is YYDKDF (reference sequence). The CDR3 is 14 amino acids. Written as DNA, the CDR3 is TGTGCCACCAGCAGGGACAGGGTCACTTCTGAGCAGTTCTTC. This gives the protein CATSRDRVTSEQFF.

The chain joins TRBV29-1 to TRBJ2-7; TRBD2 might be the D (5 bases). Germline-derived CDR1 and CDR2 are SQVTM and ANQGSEA. V was clipped by 4 bases and J by 6 bases, with 19 bases between them. This CDR3 is built from 14 residues. CDR3 in DNA: TGCAGCGTTGCCCCTTTTGAGGGATCGGGCGAGCAGTACTTC. Amino acid sequence: CSVAPFEGSGEQYF.

The chain couples TRBV5-5 to TRBJ1-2; D perhaps matches TRBD1 (5 bases). The CDR3 contains 16 residues. Per the germline V gene, CDR1 is SGHKS and CDR2 is YYEKEE (reference sequence). V lost 1 base and J lost 2, with 15 bases in between. CDR3 in amino acids: CASSLRPGRRNYGYTF. The CDR3 DNA sequence: TGTGCCAGCAGCTTGAGGCCAGGGCGAAGGAACTATGGCTACACCTTC.